The present T cell receptor beta chain was sequenced within a study of blood T cell repertoires in COVID-19. Across the study: Acute and convalescent COVID-19 specimens originated in the United States, Italy and Spain. Sample material is recorded as cDNA or gDNA derived from T cells, B-cell-depleted T cells, or PBMCs.

With V trimmed by 6 bases and J by 6 bases, 12 bases remained unmatched. Germline assignment: CDR1 MNHEY and CDR2 SVGAGI. The CDR3 extends over 15 amino acids. Authors' methods: Estimation of nucleated cell counts was performed using reference gene primer amplification. Sequencing used immunoSEQ multiplex PCR; TCRdb keeps in-frame clones, though not all of them. V and J calls and clone size are copied from that table; D and trimming were computed from the DNA. This table has approximately 190,000 clones, 84% appearing once. The sequence derives from a woman in her seventies with active or convalescent COVID-19. This chain links TRBV6-5 with TRBJ1-1, with 8 bases identical to TRBD1. The sequencing sample was made of peripheral blood. CDR3: CASRGVGQGFAEAFF. For the CDR3, the DNA is TGTGCCAGCAGAGGGGTCGGACAGGGTTTCGCTGAAGCTTTCTTT.